The clone carrying this T cell receptor (beta chain) showed up many times. Antigen: not known. The sample is drawn from a study of human T cells and chemical hapten exposure. About the research overall: Across the whole study, which lasted roughly 24 weeks, patients were given diphenylcyclopropenone on the scalp once a week. Patients, chiefly female, had alopecia areata, totalis or universalis.

Time point described: patch test 1, 2 weeks after DPC sensitization. Treatment described: therapeutic diphenylcyclopropenone sensitization with weekly scalp DPC. TCRdb re-called the RACE reads with MiXCR, one entry per CDR3 protein. The profile covers approximately 79,000 distinct CDR3 sequences, with approximately 10% appearing a single time and around 1.3% taken by the ten largest. V was cut by 5 bases and J by 1 base, with 11 bases left in between. The CDR3 extends over 15 amino acids. Study outcomes and limitations: The formation of large CDR3 similarity clusters by expanded TCRs significantly exceeded that of controls. Counts of expanded TCRs (at PT1) showed a positive correlation with patch test score.

The J gene is TRBJ2-2, the V gene TRBV12-3 or TRBV12-4, with a weak D call TRBD1 (6 bases). The sequencing here drew on whole blood, taken in connection with sensitization to the hapten diphenylcyclopropenone (DPC). The TCR was taken from a woman in her 50s with alopecia areata. Some clones in this sample may be carry-over from other donors' samples. DNA of the CDR3: TGTGCCAGCAGTCCCACGACAGGGAACACCGGGGAGCTGTTTTTT. Amino acids: CASSPTTGNTGELFF.